The 18 T cell receptor beta chains in this list originate from one sample, sequenced in a study of T cells after yellow fever vaccination. TCRdb independently ran MiXCR on the 5' RACE reads; one entry per CDR3 protein. This sample has about 68,000 distinct CDR3 sequences, with under 8% found just once. The input for sequencing was CD8+ T cells sorted from PBMCs, taken more than 35 days after the first yellow fever vaccination. The receptor source for this set is a man aged 18 to 29 who received the YFV17D yellow fever vaccine.

Comments on this clonotype: A single base separates this from a much larger clone, so it may be a read error. The chain uses TRBV12-3 or TRBV12-4 and TRBJ2-3, with 12 bases matching TRBD2. This CDR3 region has 18 residues. The chain's CDR3 is CARSRDWASGGATDTQYF. CDR3 nucleotide sequence: TGTGCCCGCAGTCGCGACTGGGCTAGCGGGGGGGCTACAGATACGCAGTATTTT.

V usage is TRBV9 and J usage is TRBJ1-3, with unresolved D. The V end was cut by 4 bases, the J end by 0 bases, with 14 bases between. The germline V gene encodes CDR1 SGDLS and CDR2 YYNGEE. This CDR3 is 16 amino acids long. The CDR3 here is CASSPLAGPSGNTIYF. The CDR3 DNA reads TGTGCCAGCAGCCCCCTGGCGGGCCCCTCTGGAAACACCATATATTTT.

This clonotype was detected a few times. The chain has TRBV5-1 and TRBJ2-1; no firm D call. Per the germline V gene, CDR1 is SGHRS and CDR2 is YFSETQ. Trimming took off 4 bases at V and 7 bases at J, with 12 bases between the two ends. This CDR3 is built from 13 residues. The CDR3 protein is CASSRIPENEQFF. The CDR3 nucleotides are TGCGCCAGCAGCCGGATTCCGGAGAATGAGCAGTTCTTC.

This clonotype has only a few counts. The chain has TRBV19 and TRBJ2-7, with 10 positions matching TRBD1. Per the germline V gene, CDR1 is LNHDA and CDR2 is SQIVND (reference sequence). CDR3 size: 15 residues. V gave up 2 bases and J gave up 2 bases; unmatched junction bases: 3. This CDR3 reads CASSIIGTGAYEQYF. In DNA, the CDR3 is TGTGCCAGTAGTATAATCGGGACAGGGGCCTACGAGCAGTACTTC.

This clonotype was counted many times. CDR3 DNA sequence: TGTGCCAGCAGCTTAGTCGGGCCTTTTTCTTTCTTT. Residues: CASSLVGPFSFF. The chain has TRBV7-2 and TRBJ1-1; D not resolved. Trimming took 1 base from V and 12 from J, leaving 12 bases between them. The CDR3 covers 12 residues. Per the germline V gene, CDR1 is SGHTA and CDR2 is FQGNSA.

The J gene is TRBJ2-1, the V gene TRBV5-1; D possibly uses TRBD1 or TRBD2 (5 bases each). V was shortened by 1 base and J by 7 bases, with 15 bases between the two germline ends. The germline V gene has CDR1 SGHRS and CDR2 YFSETQ. The CDR3 covers 15 residues. CDR3 DNA: TGCGCCAGCAGCTTGAGGGGCATATCGGGGAATGAGCAGTTCTTC. Protein sequence: CASSLRGISGNEQFF.

This clonotype was seen more than once but under ten times. This sequence joins TRBV5-6 and TRBJ2-7; TRBD1 might be the D (5 bases). The CDR3 has 16 residues. The V gene's germline CDR1 is SGHDT and CDR2 YYEEEE. V was clipped by 4 bases and J by 2 bases, with 19 bases between them. Here the CDR3 reads CASSHKASGIPYEQYF. As DNA, the CDR3 is TGTGCCAGCAGCCACAAGGCCTCAGGGATCCCCTACGAGCAGTACTTC.

This clonotype was seen many times. The V gene is TRBV15, the J gene TRBJ2-7; D ambiguous. The CDR3 length is 13 residues. Germline V gene sequence: CDR1 LNHNV, CDR2 YYDKDF (reference sequence). The V end lost 3 bases, the J end lost 2 bases, and 8 bases lay between the germline ends. The CDR3 is CATSSEIPYEQYF. The CDR3 coding sequence is TGTGCCACCAGCAGCGAGATTCCCTACGAGCAGTACTTC.

Ten or more counts support this clonotype. The chain joins TRBV10-3 to TRBJ2-7; no reliable D call. Trimming removed 0 bases at V and 1 base at J, with 10 bases between. Per the germline V gene, CDR1 is ENHRY and CDR2 is SYGVKD. There are 15 residues in the CDR3. The CDR3 coding sequence is TGTGCCATCAGTGAGTCTCTGCGAGTATCCTACGAGCAGTACTTC. It codes for CAISESLRVSYEQYF.

This clonotype occurred many times. The rearrangement uses TRBV7-9 and TRBJ2-1; D is unresolved. The CDR3 length is 12 residues. The germline V and J ends were trimmed by 1 base and 9 bases, with 7 bases remaining between them. Germline V gene sequence: CDR1 SEHNR, CDR2 FQNEAQ (reference sequence). CDR3 nucleotide sequence: TGTGCCAGCAGCTTAGGCGCGTTTGAGCAGTTCTTC. Its translation: CASSLGAFEQFF.

This chain links TRBV19 with TRBJ1-5, with no clear D. Trimming cost V 7 bases and J 4 bases, with 11 bases left between them. The germline gives CDR1 LNHDA, CDR2 SQIVND (reference sequence). The CDR3 runs 13 residues. The CDR3 protein is CASMTGRNQPQHF. CDR3 nucleotide sequence: TGTGCCAGTATGACTGGGAGGAATCAGCCCCAGCATTTT.

This clonotype was seen at least ten times. The chain carries TRBV12-3 or TRBV12-4 and TRBJ2-5; TRBD2 aligns across 8 bases. The junction had 7 bases not matched to a gene; V was cut back by 6 bases and J by 4 bases. The CDR3 is 14 amino acids. The CDR3 DNA follows: TGTGCCAGCAGACCGGGGGGGCTTGGAGAGACCCAGTACTTC. This codes for CASRPGGLGETQYF.

This clonotype was observed many times. The chain links TRBV9 to TRBJ1-1; weak D call: TRBD1 (5 bases). Trimming cost V 2 bases and J 1 base, with 9 bases left between them. The CDR3 totals 14 residues. Germline V gene lookup returns CDR1 SGDLS and CDR2 YYNGEE. The CDR3: CASSVQGTNTEAFF. The CDR3 bases are TGTGCCAGCAGCGTGCAGGGTACGAACACTGAAGCTTTCTTT.

V usage is TRBV6-2 or TRBV6-3 and J usage is TRBJ2-7, with a weak D call TRBD1 (6 bases). The germline V and J ends were trimmed by 2 bases and 3 bases, with 23 bases remaining between them. CDR3 length equals 18 residues. Germline values: CDR1 MNHEY, CDR2 SVGEGT. This CDR3 reads CASSYVDSGQAPVYEQYF. The CDR3 DNA is TGTGCCAGCAGTTACGTTGATTCGGGACAAGCCCCTGTCTACGAGCAGTACTTC.

This clonotype was observed a few times. This CDR3 is CASSSGVLTEQFF. In nucleotides, the CDR3 is TGTGCCAGCAGTAGCGGGGTTCTCACTGAGCAGTTCTTC. The chain recombines TRBV27 with TRBJ2-1, with TRBD2 identical over 7 bases. With V trimmed by 5 bases and J by 9 bases, 7 bases remained unmatched. The CDR3 sequence is 13 residues long. CDR1 is MNHEY and CDR2 is SMNVEV in the germline V gene (reference sequence).

This clonotype was observed a handful of times. The chain couples TRBV5-1 to TRBJ2-7, with 8 bases lining up with TRBD1. CDR3 length: 15 amino acids. The ends lost 0 bases at V and 5 bases at J; junction bases unmatched: 7. The germline V gene has CDR1 SGHRS and CDR2 YFSETQ. As DNA, the CDR3 is TGCGCCAGCAGCTTGGCATCCAGGGGGCTGAACGAGCAGTACTTC. As protein: CASSLASRGLNEQYF. Using reference TRBV5-1 and TRBJ2-7 for the parts outside the CDR3, the full variable domain is KAGVTQTPRYLIKTRGQQVTLSCSPISGHRSVSWYQQTPGQGLQFLFEYFSETQRNKGNFPGRFSGRQFSNSRSEMNVSTLELGDSALYLCASSLASRGLNEQYFGPGTRLTVT.

This clonotype showed up just a few times. CDR3 DNA sequence: TGTGCCAGCAGTTCTGGACTAGCGGGGGCCACCGCCGCAGATACGCAGTATTTT. Translation gives CASSSGLAGATAADTQYF. This chain links TRBV2 with TRBJ2-3, with TRBD2 matching over 13 bases. V lost 5 bases and J lost 4; bases outside the gene matches: 12. The CDR3 contains 18 residues. From germline, CDR1 is SNHLY and CDR2 FYNNEI.

At least ten counts were recorded for this clonotype. This chain links TRBV12-3 or TRBV12-4 with TRBJ1-6; TRBD1 might be the D (6 bases). This CDR3 has 16 amino acids. V was pared by 4 bases and J by 5 bases, with 15 bases between. CDR3 region: CASSWGGAGHNSPLHF. CDR3 coding DNA: TGTGCCAGCAGTTGGGGGGGGGCAGGGCATAATTCACCCCTCCACTTT.